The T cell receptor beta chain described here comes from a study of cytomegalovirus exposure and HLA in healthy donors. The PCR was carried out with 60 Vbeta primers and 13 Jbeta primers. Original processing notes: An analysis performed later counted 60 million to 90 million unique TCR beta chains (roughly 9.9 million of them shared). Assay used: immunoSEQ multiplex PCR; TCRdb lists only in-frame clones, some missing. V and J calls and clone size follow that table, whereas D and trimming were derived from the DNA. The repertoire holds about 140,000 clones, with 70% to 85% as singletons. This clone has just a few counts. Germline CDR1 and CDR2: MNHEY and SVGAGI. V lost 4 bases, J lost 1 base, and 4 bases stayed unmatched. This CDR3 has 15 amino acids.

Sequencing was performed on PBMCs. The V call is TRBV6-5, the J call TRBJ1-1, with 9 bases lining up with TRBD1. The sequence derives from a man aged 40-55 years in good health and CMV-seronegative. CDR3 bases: TGTGCCAGCAGTTCCCCGGGACAGGGGAACACTGAAGCTTTCTTT. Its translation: CASSSPGQGNTEAFF.